This T cell receptor beta chain was identified in a study of regulatory T cells in long-lasting Graves disease. This clonotype was seen repeatedly, ten times or more. Germline V gene lookup returns CDR1 MNHEY and CDR2 SVGEGT. This CDR3 is 13 amino acids long. V was pared by 6 bases and J by 0 bases, with 9 bases between. Time point given: newly diagnosed GD, antithyroid drugs for less than 3 months. RNA isolated from PBMCs was used to make the TCR library. Investigators prepared the TCR beta libraries by applying iRepertoire HTBI primers and Arm-PCR of CDR3 regions. TCRdb reprocessed the multiplex PCR reads with MiXCR, giving one entry per CDR3 protein. The sample consists of roughly 360,000 distinct CDR3 sequences, about an eighth of them appearing once. The same data also contributed to another study, on T cells in Graves' hyperthyroidism and ophthalmopathy.

The source is a woman between 18 and 29 years old with Graves disease. The chain recombines TRBV6-2 or TRBV6-3 with TRBJ2-7; a weak D match, TRBD2 (6 bases). The source was peripheral blood mononuclear cells (PBMCs), collected at new diagnosis, from a patient treated with antithyroid drugs. CDR3 in DNA: TGTGCCAGCAGAACGACTAGCTCCTACGAGCAGTACTTC. Amino acids: CASRTTSSYEQYF.